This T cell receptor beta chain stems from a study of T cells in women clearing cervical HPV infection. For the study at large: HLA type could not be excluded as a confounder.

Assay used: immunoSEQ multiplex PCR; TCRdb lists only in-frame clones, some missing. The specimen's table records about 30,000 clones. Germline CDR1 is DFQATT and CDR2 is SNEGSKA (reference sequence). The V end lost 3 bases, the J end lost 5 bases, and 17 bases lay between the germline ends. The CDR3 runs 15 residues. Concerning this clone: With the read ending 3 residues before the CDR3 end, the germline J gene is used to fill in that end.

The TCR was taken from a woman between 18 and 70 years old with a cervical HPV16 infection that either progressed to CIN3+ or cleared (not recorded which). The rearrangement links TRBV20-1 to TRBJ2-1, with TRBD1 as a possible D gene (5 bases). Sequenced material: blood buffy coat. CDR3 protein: CSASPVDIPHNEQFF. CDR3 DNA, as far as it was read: TGCAGTGCTAGCCCGGTGGACATTCCCCACAATGAG.